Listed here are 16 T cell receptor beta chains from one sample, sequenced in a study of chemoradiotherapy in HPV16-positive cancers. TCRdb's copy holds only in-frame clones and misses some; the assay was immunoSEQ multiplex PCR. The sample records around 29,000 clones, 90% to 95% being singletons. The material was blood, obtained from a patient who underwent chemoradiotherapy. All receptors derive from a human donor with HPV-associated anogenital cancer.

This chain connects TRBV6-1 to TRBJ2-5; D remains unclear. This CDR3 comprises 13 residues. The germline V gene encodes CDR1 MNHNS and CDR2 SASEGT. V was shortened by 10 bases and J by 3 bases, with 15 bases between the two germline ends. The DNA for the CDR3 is TGTGCCACCTCGACCCTCTCCGAAGAGACCCAGTACTTC. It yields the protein CATSTLSEETQYF.

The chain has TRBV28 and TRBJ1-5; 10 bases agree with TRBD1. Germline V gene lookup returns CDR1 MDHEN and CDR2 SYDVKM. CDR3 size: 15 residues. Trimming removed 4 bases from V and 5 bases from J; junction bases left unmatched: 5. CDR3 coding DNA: TGTGCCAGCAGTTCTTTCGGACAGGGGGATCAGCCCCAGCATTTT. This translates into CASSSFGQGDQPQHF.

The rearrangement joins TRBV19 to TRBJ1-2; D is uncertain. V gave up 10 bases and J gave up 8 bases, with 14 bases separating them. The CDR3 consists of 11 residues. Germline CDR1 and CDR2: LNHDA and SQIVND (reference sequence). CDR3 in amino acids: CAISTWRGYTF. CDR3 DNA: TGTGCCATCTCGACCTGGCGGGGCTACACCTTC.

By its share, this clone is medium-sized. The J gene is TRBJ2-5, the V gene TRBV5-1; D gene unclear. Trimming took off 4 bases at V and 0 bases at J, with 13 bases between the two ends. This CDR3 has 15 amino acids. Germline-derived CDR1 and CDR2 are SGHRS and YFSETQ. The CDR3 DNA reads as TGCGCCAGCAGCGAAAGTGTAGGCAACCAAGAGACCCAGTACTTC. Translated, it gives CASSESVGNQETQYF.

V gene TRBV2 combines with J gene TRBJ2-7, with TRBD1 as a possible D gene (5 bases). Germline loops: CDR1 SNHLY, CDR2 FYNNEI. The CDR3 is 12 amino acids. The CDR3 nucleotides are TGTGTCACCAGGTCAGGGACCTACGAGCAGTACTTC. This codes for CVTRSGTYEQYF.

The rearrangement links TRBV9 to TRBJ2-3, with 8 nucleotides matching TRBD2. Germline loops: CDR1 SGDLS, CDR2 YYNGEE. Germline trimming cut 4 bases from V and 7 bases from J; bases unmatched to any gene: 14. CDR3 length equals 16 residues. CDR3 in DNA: TGTGCCAGCAGCCCCAGTTCGGGGGGGGGCCTCTATACGCAGTATTTT. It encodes CASSPSSGGGLYTQYF.

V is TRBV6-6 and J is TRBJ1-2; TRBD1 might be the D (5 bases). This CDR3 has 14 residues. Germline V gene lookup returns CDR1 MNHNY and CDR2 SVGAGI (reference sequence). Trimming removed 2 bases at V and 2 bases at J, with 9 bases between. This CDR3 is CASSYGGANYGYTF. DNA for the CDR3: TGTGCCAGCAGTTACGGCGGGGCGAACTATGGCTACACCTTC.

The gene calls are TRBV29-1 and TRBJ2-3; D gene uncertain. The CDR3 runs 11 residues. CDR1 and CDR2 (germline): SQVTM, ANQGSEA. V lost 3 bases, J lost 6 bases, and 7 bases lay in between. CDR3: CSVDWGDTQYF. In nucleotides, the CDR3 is TGCAGCGTTGATTGGGGTGATACGCAGTATTTT.

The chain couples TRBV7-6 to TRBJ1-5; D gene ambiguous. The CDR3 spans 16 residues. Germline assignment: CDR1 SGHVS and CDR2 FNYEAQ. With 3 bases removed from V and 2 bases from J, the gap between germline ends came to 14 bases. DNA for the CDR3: TGTGCCAGCAGCTTGGGTCGGGGTTTCGGCAATCAGCCCCAGCATTTT. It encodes CASSLGRGFGNQPQHF. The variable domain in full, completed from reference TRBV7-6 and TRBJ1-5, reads GAGVSQSPRYKVTKRGQDVALRCDPISGHVSLYWYRQALGQGPEFLTYFNYEAQQDKSGLPNDRFSAERPEGSISTLTIQRTEQRDSAMYRCASSLGRGFGNQPQHFGDGTRLSIL.

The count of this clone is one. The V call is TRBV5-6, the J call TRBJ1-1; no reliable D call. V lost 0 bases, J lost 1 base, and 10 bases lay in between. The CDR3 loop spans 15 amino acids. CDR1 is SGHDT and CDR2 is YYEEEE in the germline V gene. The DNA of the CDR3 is TGTGCCAGCAGCTTGGAGTGGGGAGCGAACACTGAAGCTTTCTTT. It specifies CASSLEWGANTEAFF.

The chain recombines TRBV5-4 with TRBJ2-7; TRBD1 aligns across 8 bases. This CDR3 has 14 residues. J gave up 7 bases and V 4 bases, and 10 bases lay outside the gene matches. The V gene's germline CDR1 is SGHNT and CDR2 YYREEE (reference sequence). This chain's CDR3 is CASSRWTGTGEQYF. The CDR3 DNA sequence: TGTGCCAGCAGCCGGTGGACAGGGACGGGGGAGCAGTACTTC.

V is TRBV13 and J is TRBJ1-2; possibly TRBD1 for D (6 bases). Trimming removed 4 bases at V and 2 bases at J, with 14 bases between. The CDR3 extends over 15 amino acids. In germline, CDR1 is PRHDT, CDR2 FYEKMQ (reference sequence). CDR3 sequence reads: CASSSQGILNYGYTF. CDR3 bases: TGTGCCAGCAGCTCACAGGGAATACTAAACTATGGCTACACCTTC.

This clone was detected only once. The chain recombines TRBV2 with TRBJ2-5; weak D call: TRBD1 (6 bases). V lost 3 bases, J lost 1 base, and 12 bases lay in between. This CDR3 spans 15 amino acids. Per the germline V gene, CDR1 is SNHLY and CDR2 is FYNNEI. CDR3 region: CASSDQGIGQETQYF. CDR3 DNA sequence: TGTGCCAGCAGTGACCAGGGGATAGGCCAAGAGACCCAGTACTTC.

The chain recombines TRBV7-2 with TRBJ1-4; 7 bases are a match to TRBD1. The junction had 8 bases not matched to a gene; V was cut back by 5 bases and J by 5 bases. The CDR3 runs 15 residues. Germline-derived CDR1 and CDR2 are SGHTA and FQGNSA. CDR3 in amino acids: CASSPRQGSNEKLFF. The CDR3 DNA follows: TGTGCCAGCAGCCCCCGACAGGGTTCGAATGAAAAACTGTTTTTT.

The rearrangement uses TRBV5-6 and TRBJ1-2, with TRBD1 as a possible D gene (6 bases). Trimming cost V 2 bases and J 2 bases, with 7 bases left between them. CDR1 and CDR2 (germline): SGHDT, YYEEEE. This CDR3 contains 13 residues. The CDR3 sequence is CASSFQGNYGYTF. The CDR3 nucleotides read TGTGCCAGCAGCTTTCAGGGGAACTATGGCTACACCTTC.

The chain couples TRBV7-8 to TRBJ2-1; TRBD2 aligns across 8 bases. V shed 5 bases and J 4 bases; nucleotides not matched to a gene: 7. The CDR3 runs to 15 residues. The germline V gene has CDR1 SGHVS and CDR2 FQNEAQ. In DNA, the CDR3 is TGTGCCAGCAGCACCGAGCGGGAGAGTTACAATGAGCAGTTCTTC. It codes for CASSTERESYNEQFF.